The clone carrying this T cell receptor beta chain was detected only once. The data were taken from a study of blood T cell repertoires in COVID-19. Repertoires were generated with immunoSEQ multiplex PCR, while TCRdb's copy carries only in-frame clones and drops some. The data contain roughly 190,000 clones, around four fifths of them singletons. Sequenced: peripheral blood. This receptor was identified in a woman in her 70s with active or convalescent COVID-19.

Here the CDR3 reads CASSLVGLKGNEQFF. DNA of the CDR3: TGTGCCAGCAGCTTAGTGGGACTAAAAGGGAATGAGCAGTTCTTC. The J gene is TRBJ2-1, the V gene TRBV7-2, with TRBD2 matching over 7 bases. Germline assignment: CDR1 SGHTA and CDR2 FQGNSA. The CDR3 contains 15 residues. Trimming cost V 1 base and J 7 bases; bases outside gene matches: 7.